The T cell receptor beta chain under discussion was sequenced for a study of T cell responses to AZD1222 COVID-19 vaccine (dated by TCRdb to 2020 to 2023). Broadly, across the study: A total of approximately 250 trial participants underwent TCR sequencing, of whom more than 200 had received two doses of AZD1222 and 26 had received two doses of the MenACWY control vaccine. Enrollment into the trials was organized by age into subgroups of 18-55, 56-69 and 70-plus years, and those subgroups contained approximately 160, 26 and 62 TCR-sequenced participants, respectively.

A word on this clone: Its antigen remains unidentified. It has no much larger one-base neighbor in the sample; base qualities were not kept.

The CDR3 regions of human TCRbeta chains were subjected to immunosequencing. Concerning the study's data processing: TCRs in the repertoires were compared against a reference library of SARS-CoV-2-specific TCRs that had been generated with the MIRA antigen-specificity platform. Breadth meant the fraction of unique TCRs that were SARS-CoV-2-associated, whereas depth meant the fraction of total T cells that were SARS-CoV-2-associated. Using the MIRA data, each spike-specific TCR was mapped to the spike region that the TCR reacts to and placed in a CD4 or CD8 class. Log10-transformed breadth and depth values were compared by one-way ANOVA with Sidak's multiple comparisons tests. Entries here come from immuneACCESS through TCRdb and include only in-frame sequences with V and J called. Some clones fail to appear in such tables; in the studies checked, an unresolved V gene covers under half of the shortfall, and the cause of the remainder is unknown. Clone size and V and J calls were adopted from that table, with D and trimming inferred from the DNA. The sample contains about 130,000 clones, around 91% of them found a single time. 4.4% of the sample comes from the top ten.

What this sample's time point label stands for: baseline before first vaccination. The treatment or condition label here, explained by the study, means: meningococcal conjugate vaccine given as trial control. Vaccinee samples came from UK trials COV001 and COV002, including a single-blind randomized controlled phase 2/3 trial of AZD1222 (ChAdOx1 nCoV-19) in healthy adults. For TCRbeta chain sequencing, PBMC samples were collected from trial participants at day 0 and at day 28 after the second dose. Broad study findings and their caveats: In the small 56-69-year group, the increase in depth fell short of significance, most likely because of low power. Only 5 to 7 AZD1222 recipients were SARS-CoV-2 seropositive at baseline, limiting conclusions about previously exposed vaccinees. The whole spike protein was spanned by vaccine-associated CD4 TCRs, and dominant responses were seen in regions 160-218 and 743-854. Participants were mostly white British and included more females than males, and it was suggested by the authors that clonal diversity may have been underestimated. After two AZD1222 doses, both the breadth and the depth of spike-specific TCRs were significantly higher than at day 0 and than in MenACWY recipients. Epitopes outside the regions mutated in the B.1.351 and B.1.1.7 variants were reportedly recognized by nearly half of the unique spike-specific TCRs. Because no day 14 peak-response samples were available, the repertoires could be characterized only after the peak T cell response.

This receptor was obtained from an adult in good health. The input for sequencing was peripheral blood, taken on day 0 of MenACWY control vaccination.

The CDR3 reads CASSSLLGAEAFF. The sequenced DNA: TGCGCCAGCAGCTCTCTACTTGGCGCTGAAGCTTTCTTT. The V and J segments used are TRBV5-1 and TRBJ1-1, with the D segment identity uncertain. The CDR3 goes from the cysteine to the phenylalanine over 13 residues. Left in the record is the CDR3 DNA by itself, 39 bases read in frame from the first base. The germline V gene yields SGHRS for CDR1 and YFSETQ for CDR2. The V and J ends are trimmed by 3 bases and 6 bases, leaving 12 bases between them.